The T cell receptor (beta chain) described here comes from a study of a mutant IDH1 vaccine in newly diagnosed glioma. Looking at the study overall: The treated population exhibited a male proportion of about 62%, a female proportion of 37.5%, and a mean age of approximately 41 years.

Whole-study findings and limits: Alterations occurring in top peripheral T cell clonotypes seemed unrelated to pseudoprogression. Patients showed vaccine-induced immune responses at a rate of roughly 93%.

Sequenced by immunoSEQ multiplex PCR; TCRdb stores in-frame clones only, minus some. The table has about 32,000 clones, about four fifths seen once. V was clipped by 5 bases and J by 7 bases; unmatched bases: 3. Germline V gene sequence: CDR1 LNHDA, CDR2 SQIVND (reference sequence). This CDR3 comprises 12 residues. This clone was observed a few times. The antigen remains unidentified. Stated time point: baseline, week 1 (first vaccination visit). The sample's treatment: pre-vaccination baseline after standard-of-care therapy. The sequences come from PBMCs, collected from a glioma patient treated with radiotherapy, temozolomide or both. This receptor was identified in a man aged 25 to 40 with glioma. The V gene is TRBV19, the J gene TRBJ1-1, with TRBD1 matching 8 bases. CDR3 residues: CASSDDRGEAFF. In DNA, the CDR3 is TGTGCCAGTAGTGATGACAGGGGTGAAGCTTTCTTT.